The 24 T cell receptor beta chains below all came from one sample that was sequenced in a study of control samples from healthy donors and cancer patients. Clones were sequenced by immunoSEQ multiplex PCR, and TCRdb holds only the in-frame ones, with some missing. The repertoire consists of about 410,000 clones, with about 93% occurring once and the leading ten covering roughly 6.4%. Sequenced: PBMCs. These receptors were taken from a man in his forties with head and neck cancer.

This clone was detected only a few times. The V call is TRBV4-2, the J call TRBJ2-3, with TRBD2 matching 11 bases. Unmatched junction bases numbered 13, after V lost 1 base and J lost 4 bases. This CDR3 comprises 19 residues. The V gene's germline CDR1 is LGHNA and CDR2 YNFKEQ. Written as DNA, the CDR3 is TGTGCCAGCAGCCAAGGGGGAATAGGAACTAGCGGGAGAGCAGATACGCAGTATTTT. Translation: CASSQGGIGTSGRADTQYF.

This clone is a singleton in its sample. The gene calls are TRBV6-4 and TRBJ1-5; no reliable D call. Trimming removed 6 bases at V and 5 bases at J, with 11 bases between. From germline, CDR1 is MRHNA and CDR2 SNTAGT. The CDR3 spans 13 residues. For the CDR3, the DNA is TGTGCCAGCAGCGCGGAAGGAGATCAGCCCCAGCATTTT. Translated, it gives CASSAEGDQPQHF.

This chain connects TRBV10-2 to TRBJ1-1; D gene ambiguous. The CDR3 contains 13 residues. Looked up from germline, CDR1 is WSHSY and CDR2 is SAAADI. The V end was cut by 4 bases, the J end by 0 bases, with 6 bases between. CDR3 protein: CASSAQMNTEAFF. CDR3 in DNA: TGCGCCAGCAGTGCCCAGATGAACACTGAAGCTTTCTTT.

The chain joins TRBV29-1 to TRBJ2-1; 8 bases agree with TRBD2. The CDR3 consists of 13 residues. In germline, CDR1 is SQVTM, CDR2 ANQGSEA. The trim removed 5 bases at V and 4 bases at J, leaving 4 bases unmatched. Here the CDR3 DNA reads TGCAGCGTTAGACTAGCGTCTTACAATGAGCAGTTCTTC. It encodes CSVRLASYNEQFF.

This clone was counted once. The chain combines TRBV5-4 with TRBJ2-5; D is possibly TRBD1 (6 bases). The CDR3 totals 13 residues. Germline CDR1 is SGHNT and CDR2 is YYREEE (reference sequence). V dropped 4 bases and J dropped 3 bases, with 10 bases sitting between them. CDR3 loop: CASSQTGEETQYF. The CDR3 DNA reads TGTGCCAGCAGCCAGACAGGTGAAGAGACCCAGTACTTC.

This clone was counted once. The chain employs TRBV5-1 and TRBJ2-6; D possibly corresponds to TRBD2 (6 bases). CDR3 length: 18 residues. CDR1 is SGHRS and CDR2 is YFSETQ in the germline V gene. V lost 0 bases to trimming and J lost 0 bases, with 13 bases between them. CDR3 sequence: CASSLEGRRGSGANVLTF. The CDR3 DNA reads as TGCGCCAGCAGCTTGGAAGGCAGGAGGGGCTCTGGGGCCAACGTCCTGACTTTC.

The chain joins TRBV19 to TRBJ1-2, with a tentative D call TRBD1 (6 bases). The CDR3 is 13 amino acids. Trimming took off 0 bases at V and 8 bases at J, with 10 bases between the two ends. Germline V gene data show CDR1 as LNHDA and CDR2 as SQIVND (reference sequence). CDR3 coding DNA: TGTGCCAGTAGTATAGACAGGGGACTCGGCTACACCTTC. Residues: CASSIDRGLGYTF.

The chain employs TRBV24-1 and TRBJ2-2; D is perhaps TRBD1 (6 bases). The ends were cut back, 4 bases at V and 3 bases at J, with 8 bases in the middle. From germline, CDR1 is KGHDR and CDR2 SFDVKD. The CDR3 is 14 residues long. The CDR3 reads CATSEGADTGELFF. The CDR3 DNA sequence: TGTGCCACCAGTGAGGGGGCGGACACCGGGGAGCTGTTTTTT.

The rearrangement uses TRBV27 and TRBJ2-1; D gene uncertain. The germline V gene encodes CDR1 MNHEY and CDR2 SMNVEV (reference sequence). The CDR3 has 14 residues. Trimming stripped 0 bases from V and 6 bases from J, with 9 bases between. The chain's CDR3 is CASSLSSLPNEQFF. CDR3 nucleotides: TGTGCCAGCAGTTTATCGAGTCTACCCAATGAGCAGTTCTTC.

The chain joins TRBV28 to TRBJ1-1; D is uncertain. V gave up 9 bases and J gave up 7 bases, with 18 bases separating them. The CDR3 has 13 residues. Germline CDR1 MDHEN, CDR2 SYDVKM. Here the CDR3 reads CASPDRLLGEAFF. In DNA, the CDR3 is TGTGCCAGTCCTGACCGGCTCCTGGGTGAAGCTTTCTTT.

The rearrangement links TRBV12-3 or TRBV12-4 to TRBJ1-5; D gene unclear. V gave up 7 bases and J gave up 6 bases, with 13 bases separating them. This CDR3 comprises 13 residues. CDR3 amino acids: CASTNQPGQPQHF. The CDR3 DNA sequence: TGTGCCAGCACCAATCAGCCGGGTCAGCCCCAGCATTTT.

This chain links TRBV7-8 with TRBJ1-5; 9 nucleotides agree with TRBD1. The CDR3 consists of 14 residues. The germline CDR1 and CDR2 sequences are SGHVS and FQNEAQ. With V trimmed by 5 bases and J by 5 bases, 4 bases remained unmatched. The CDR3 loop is CASSMDRGDQPQHF. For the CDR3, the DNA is TGTGCCAGCAGCATGGACAGGGGAGATCAGCCCCAGCATTTT.

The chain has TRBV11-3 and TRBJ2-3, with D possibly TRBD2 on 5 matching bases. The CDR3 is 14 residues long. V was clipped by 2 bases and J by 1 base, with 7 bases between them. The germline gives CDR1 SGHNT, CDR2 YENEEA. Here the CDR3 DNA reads TGTGCCAGCAGCTTAATGAGGGGCACAGATACGCAGTATTTT. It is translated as CASSLMRGTDTQYF.

This CDR3 reads CASSLFRDRYTYGYTF. CDR3 coding DNA: TGTGCCAGCAGCTTGTTCCGGGACAGATATACCTATGGCTACACCTTC. V gene TRBV5-6 combines with J gene TRBJ1-2, with 7 bases aligning to TRBD1. Germline lookup yields CDR1 SGHDT and CDR2 YYEEEE. Unmatched junction bases numbered 10, after V lost 1 base and J lost 4 bases. The CDR3 length is 16 residues.

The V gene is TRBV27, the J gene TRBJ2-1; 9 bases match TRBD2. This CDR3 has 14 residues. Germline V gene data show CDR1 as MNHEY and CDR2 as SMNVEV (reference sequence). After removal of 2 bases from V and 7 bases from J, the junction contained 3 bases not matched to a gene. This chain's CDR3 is CASSLGGGVNEQFF. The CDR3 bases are TGTGCCAGCAGTTTAGGCGGGGGGGTAAATGAGCAGTTCTTC.

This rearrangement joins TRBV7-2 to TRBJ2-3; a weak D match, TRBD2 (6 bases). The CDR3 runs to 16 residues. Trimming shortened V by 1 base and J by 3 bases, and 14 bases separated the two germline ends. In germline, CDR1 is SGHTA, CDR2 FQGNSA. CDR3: CASSLGQSGGTDTQYF. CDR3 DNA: TGTGCCAGCAGCTTAGGCCAGTCCGGGGGTACAGATACGCAGTATTTT.

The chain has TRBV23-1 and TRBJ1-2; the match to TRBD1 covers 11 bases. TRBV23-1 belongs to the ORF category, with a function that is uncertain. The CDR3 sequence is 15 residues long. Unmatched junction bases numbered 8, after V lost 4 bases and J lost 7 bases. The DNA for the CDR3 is TGCGCCAGCAGTCCCCGATCCGGGACAGGGGGTGGCTACACCTTC. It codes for CASSPRSGTGGGYTF.

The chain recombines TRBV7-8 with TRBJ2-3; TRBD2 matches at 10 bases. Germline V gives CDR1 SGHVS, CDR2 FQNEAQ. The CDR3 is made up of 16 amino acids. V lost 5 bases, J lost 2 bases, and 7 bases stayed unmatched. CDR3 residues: CASSHEGLANTDTQYF. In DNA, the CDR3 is TGTGCCAGCAGCCATGAGGGACTAGCGAACACAGATACGCAGTATTTT. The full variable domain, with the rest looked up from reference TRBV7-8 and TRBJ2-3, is GAGVSQSPRYKVAKRGQDVALRCDPISGHVSLFWYQQALGQGPEFLTYFQNEAQLDKSGLPSDRFFAERPEGSVSTLKIQRTQQEDSAVYLCASSHEGLANTDTQYFGPGTRLTVL.

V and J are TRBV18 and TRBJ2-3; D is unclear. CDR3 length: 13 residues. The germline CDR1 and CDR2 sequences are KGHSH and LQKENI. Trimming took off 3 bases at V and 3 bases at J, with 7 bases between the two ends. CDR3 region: CASSPLTTDTQYF. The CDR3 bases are TGTGCCAGCTCACCGTTGACAACAGATACGCAGTATTTT.

The CDR3: CASSLIVGLAGEYNEQFF. The DNA of the CDR3 is TGTGCCAGCAGCTTGATAGTCGGACTAGCGGGAGAGTACAATGAGCAGTTCTTC. V is TRBV11-2 and J is TRBJ2-1; TRBD2 agrees at 13 bases. Germline CDR1 is SGHAT and CDR2 is FQNNGV. Trimming removed 3 bases from V and 4 bases from J; junction bases left unmatched: 9. CDR3 length: 18 amino acids.

The CDR3 DNA sequence: TGTGCCAGCAGCTTAGCGATACCGGGGTCCAACACTGAAGCTTTCTTT. Its translation: CASSLAIPGSNTEAFF. This chain joins TRBV7-9 and TRBJ1-1; D is undetermined. This CDR3 is built from 16 residues. The germline V gene has CDR1 SEHNR and CDR2 FQNEAQ (reference sequence). The germline V and J ends were trimmed by 0 bases and 2 bases, with 13 bases remaining between them. Full variable domain (remainder filled in from reference TRBV7-9 and TRBJ1-1): DTGVSQNPRHKITKRGQNVTFRCDPISEHNRLYWYRQTLGQGPEFLTYFQNEAQLEKSRLLSDRFSAERPKGSFSTLEIQRTEQGDSAMYLCASSLAIPGSNTEAFFGQGTRLTVV.

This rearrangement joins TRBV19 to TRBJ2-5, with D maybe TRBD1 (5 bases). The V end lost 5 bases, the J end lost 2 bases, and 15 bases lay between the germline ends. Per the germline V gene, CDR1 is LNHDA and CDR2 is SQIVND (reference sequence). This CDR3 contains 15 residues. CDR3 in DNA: TGTGCCAGTAGTGTACGGACATTAGGACAAGAGACCCAGTACTTC. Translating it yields CASSVRTLGQETQYF.

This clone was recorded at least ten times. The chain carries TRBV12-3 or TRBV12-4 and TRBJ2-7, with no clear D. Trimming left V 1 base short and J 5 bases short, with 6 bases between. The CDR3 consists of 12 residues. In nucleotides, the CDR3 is TGTGCCAGCAGTTTAGGCGTCCACGAGCAGTACTTC. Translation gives CASSLGVHEQYF.

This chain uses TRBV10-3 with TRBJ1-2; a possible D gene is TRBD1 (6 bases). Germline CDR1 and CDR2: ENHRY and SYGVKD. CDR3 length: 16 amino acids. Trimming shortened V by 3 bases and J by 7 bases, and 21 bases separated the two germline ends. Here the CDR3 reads CAISDKTGREGGGYTF. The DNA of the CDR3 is TGTGCCATCAGTGATAAGACAGGAAGGGAGGGTGGTGGCTACACCTTC.